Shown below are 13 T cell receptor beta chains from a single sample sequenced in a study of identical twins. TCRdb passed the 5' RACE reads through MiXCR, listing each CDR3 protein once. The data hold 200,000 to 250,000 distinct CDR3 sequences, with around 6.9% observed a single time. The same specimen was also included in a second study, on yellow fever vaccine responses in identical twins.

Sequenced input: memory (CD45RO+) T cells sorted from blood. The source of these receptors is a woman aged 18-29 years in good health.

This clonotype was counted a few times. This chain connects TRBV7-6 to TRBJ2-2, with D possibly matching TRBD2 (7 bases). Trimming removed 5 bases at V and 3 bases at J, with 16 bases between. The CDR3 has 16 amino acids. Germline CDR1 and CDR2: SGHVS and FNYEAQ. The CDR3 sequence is CASSLEGGRDTGELFF. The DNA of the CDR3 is TGTGCCAGCAGCCTGGAGGGGGGGCGTGACACCGGGGAGCTGTTTTTT. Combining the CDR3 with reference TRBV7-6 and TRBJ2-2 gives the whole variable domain GAGVSQSPRYKVTKRGQDVALRCDPISGHVSLYWYRQALGQGPEFLTYFNYEAQQDKSGLPNDRFSAERPEGSISTLTIQRTEQRDSAMYRCASSLEGGRDTGELFFGEGSRLTVL.

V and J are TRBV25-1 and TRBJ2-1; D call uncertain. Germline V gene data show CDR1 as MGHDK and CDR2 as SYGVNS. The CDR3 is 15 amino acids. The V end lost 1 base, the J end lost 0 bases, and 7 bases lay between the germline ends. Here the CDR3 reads CASSELALSYNEQFF. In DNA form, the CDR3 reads TGTGCCAGCAGTGAATTAGCCCTCTCCTACAATGAGCAGTTCTTC.

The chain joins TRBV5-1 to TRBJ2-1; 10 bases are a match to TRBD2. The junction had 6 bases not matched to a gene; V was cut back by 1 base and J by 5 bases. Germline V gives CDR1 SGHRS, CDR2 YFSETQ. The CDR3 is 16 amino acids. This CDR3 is CASSLFPAGGHNEQFF. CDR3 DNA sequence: TGCGCCAGCAGCTTGTTCCCAGCGGGGGGGCACAATGAGCAGTTCTTC.

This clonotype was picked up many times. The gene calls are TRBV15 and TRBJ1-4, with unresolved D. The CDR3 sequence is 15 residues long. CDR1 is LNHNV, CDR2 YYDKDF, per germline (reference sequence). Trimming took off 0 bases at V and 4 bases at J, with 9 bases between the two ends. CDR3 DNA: TGTGCCACCAGCAGAGAGGACCAAAATAATGAAAAACTGTTTTTT. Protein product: CATSREDQNNEKLFF.

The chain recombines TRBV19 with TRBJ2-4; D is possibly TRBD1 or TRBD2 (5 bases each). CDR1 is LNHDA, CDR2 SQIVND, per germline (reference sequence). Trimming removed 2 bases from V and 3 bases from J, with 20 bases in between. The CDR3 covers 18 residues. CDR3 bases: TGTGCCAGTAGTATACAGGGAGCCCACCACCTGGGCAAAAACATTCAGTACTTC. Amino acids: CASSIQGAHHLGKNIQYF.

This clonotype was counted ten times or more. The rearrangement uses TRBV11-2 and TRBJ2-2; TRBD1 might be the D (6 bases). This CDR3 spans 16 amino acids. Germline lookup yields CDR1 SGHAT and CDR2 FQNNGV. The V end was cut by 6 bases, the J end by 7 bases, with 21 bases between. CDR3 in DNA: TGTGCCAGCAGTCCCCGACAGGTGGGGGTCGGCGGGGAGCTGTTTTTT. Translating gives CASSPRQVGVGGELFF.

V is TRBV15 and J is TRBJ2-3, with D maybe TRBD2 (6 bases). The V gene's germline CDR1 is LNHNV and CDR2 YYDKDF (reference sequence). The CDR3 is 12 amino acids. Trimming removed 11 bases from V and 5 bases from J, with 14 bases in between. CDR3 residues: CASSRRGDTQYF. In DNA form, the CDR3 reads TGTGCCTCATCGCGGCGGGGAGATACGCAGTATTTT.

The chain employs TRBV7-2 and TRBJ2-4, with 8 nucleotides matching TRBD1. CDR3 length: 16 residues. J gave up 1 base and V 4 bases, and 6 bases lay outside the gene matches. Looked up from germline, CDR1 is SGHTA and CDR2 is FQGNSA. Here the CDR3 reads CASSSGQGAAKNIQYF. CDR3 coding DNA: TGTGCCAGCAGCTCAGGTCAGGGGGCTGCCAAAAACATTCAGTACTTC.

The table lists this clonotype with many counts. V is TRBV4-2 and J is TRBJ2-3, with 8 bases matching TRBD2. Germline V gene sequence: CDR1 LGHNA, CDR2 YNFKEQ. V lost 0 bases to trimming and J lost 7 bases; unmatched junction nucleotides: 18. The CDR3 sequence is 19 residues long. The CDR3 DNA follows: TGTGCCAGCAGCCAAGAGGCGGGAGGCCCCTTAAATGGGGAAAATACGCAGTATTTT. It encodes CASSQEAGGPLNGENTQYF.

The CDR3 protein is CASSLARVNYEQYF. The CDR3 bases are TGTGCCAGCAGTCTAGCGAGAGTAAATTACGAGCAGTACTTC. The chain links TRBV2 to TRBJ2-7; perhaps TRBD2 as D (6 bases). The CDR3 is 14 residues long. Trimming shortened V by 5 bases and J by 4 bases, and 15 bases separated the two germline ends. CDR1 and CDR2 from the germline V gene are SNHLY and FYNNEI.

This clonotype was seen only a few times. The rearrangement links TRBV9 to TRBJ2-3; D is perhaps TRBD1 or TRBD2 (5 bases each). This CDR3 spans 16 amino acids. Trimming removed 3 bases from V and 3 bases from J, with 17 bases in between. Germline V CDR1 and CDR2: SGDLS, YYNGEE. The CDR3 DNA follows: TGTGCCAGCAGCGCCCGATTTTTAGGGACGACAGATACGCAGTATTTT. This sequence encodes CASSARFLGTTDTQYF.

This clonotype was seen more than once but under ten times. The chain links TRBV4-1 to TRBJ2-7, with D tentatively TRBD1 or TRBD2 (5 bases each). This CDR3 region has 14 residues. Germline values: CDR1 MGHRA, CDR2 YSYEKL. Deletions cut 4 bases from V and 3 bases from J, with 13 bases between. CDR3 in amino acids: CASSPPGPYYEQYF. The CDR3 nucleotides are TGCGCCAGCAGCCCACCGGGACCGTACTACGAGCAGTACTTC.

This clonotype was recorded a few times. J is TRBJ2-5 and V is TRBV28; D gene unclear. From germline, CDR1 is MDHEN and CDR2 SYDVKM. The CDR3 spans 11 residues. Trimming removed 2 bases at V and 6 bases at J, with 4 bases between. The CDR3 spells CASSLEKTQYF. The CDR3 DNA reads TGTGCCAGCAGTTTAGAAAAGACCCAGTACTTC. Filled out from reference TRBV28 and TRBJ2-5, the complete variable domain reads DVKVTQSSRYLVKRTGEKVFLECVQDMDHENMFWYRQDPGLGLRLIYFSYDVKMKEKGDIPEGYSVSREKKERFSLILESASTNQTSMYLCASSLEKTQYFGPGTRLLVL.